Sequencing of this T cell receptor (beta chain) was carried out in a study of T cells in Graves' hyperthyroidism and ophthalmopathy. Broader study findings: Through a model of 13 V-J features, ophthalmopathy was separated from stable hyperthyroidism.

Trimming cost V 3 bases and J 9 bases, with 10 bases left between them. The CDR3 runs 11 residues. The germline CDR1 and CDR2 sequences are SGHNT and YYREEE (reference sequence). Ophthalmopathy patients had Clinical Activity Score at least 3, NOSPECS grade at least 4, duration under 3 months. Exclusion of patients followed from uncontrolled infection, other autoimmune disease, pregnancy or lactation. RNA transcripts yielded amplified TCR beta CDR3 regions. Researchers ran a first-round RT-PCR on the TCR CDR3 using the HTBI primer set. TCRdb processed the multiplex PCR reads anew with MiXCR; each CDR3 protein has one entry. The profile shows a few hundred thousand distinct CDR3 sequences, 15% to 20% of them singletons. This clonotype turned up a few times. Its antigen is unidentified.

Specimen: blood. The sequence derives from a woman aged 25 to 45 with Graves' ophthalmopathy. The rearrangement joins TRBV5-4 to TRBJ2-7, with D possibly matching TRBD2 (6 bases). The CDR3 nucleotides read TGTGCCAGCAGCTGGGGGGAGAGGCAGTACTTC. It translates to CASSWGERQYF.